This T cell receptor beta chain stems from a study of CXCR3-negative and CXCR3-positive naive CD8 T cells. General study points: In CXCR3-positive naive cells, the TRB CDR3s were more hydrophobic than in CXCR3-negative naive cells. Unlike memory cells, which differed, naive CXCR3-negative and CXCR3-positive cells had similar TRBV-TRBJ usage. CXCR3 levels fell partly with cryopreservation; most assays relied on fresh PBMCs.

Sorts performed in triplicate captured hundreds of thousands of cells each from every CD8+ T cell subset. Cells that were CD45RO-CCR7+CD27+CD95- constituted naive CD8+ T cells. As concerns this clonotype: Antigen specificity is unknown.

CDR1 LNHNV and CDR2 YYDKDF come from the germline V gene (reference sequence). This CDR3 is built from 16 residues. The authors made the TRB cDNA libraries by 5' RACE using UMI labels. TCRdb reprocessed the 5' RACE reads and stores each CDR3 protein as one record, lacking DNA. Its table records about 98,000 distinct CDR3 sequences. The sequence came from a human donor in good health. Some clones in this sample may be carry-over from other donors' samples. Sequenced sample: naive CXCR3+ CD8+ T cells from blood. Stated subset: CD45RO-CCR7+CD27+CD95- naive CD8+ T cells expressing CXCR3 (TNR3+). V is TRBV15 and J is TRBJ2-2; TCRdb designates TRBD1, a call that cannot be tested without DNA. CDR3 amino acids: CATSTLPVQGAGELFF.